The 32 T cell receptor beta chains below come from one sample, sequenced in a study of cytomegalovirus exposure and HLA in healthy donors. The PCR employed 60 Vbeta primers together with 13 Jbeta primers. Some clones are missing from TCRdb's copy, which holds only in-frame ones; the method was immunoSEQ multiplex PCR. The table lists 120,000 or so clones, around 72% of them singletons. Input material: PBMCs. These receptors came from a woman between 45 and 60 years old in good health and CMV-seropositive.

This clone was counted between two and nine times. The chain employs TRBV2 and TRBJ1-5; D is possibly TRBD1 (6 bases). The CDR3 runs to 12 residues. Trimming cost V 6 bases and J 12 bases, with 15 bases left between them. Looked up from germline, CDR1 is SNHLY and CDR2 is FYNNEI. CDR3 protein: CASRGDTRYQHF. As DNA, the CDR3 is TGTGCCAGCAGGGGGGACACCCGCTACCAGCATTTT.

This chain uses TRBV6-1 with TRBJ1-2, with D possibly TRBD1 on 5 matching bases. The CDR3 has 13 amino acids. Trimming stripped 7 bases from V and 3 bases from J, with 12 bases between. From germline, CDR1 is MNHNS and CDR2 SASEGT. The CDR3 DNA follows: TGTGCCAGCATGGCAGGGAGGTACTATGGCTACACCTTC. Its protein is CASMAGRYYGYTF.

This clone was observed once. The chain combines TRBV10-3 with TRBJ1-2; TRBD1 matches at 9 bases. The V gene's germline CDR1 is ENHRY and CDR2 SYGVKD. J was trimmed by 3 bases and V by 4 bases; bases with no gene match: 6. This CDR3 has 15 amino acids. CDR3 protein: CAISGPGQGDYGYTF. Written as DNA, the CDR3 is TGTGCCATCAGTGGCCCGGGACAGGGTGACTATGGCTACACCTTC.

This chain's CDR3 is CASSYSSSGRMREQYF. The CDR3 DNA reads TGTGCCAGCAGTTACTCGAGTAGCGGGAGAATGAGGGAGCAGTACTTC. The chain links TRBV6-5 to TRBJ2-7; 9 nucleotides line up with TRBD2. The CDR3 has 16 residues. The V gene's germline CDR1 is MNHEY and CDR2 SVGAGI. V shed 0 bases and J 7 bases; nucleotides not matched to a gene: 10.

V is TRBV27 and J is TRBJ2-1; TRBD2 matches at 12 bases. Germline loops: CDR1 MNHEY, CDR2 SMNVEV (reference sequence). V shed 5 bases, J shed 6 bases, and the junction held 8 bases outside the gene matches. This CDR3 is 16 amino acids long. In nucleotides, the CDR3 is TGTGCCAGCAGTCCTATACTAGCGGGAGGAACCAATGAGCAGTTCTTC. This gives the protein CASSPILAGGTNEQFF.

CDR3 sequence: CAIAGTGAFDTEAFF. CDR3 DNA: TGTGCCATCGCGGGGACAGGGGCTTTTGACACTGAAGCTTTCTTT. The chain joins TRBV10-3 to TRBJ1-1, with 10 bases lining up with TRBD1. The trim removed 8 bases at V and 3 bases at J, leaving 9 bases unmatched. CDR1 and CDR2 from the germline V gene are ENHRY and SYGVKD. The CDR3 is made up of 15 amino acids.

The J gene is TRBJ1-5, the V gene TRBV27; weak D call: TRBD1 (5 bases). The CDR3 has 14 amino acids. The V gene lost 3 bases and the J gene lost 3 bases, with 9 bases spanning the gap. Germline V gene lookup returns CDR1 MNHEY and CDR2 SMNVEV (reference sequence). The CDR3 is CASSFTGHNQPQHF. CDR3 DNA: TGTGCCAGCAGTTTTACAGGACACAATCAGCCCCAGCATTTT.

The rearrangement uses TRBV12-2 and TRBJ2-3; TRBD2 was called by the table and not checked on the DNA. TRBV12-2 is a listed pseudogene. The CDR3 covers 18 residues. The CDR3 sequence is CASRLTPLQSDGTDTQYF. DNA of the CDR3: TGTGCAAGTCGCTTAACCCCCCTGCAGAGCGACGGCACAGATACGCAGTATTTT.

The CDR3 coding sequence is TGTGCCAGTAGTATAGTTAGCGGAGTGAACACTGAAGCTTTCTTT. This translates into CASSIVSGVNTEAFF. The chain recombines TRBV19 with TRBJ1-1, with no clear D. Trimming shortened V by 1 base and J by 0 bases, and 9 bases separated the two germline ends. Germline V gene sequence: CDR1 LNHDA, CDR2 SQIVND (reference sequence). This CDR3 region has 15 residues.

Comments on this clone: Other DNA sequences in the same sample also yield this CDR3. This sequence joins TRBV6-5 and TRBJ2-7; tentative D call: TRBD1 (6 bases). CDR1 is MNHEY, CDR2 SVGAGI, per germline. The CDR3 sequence is 15 residues long. The V end lost 3 bases, the J end lost 2 bases, and 14 bases lay between the germline ends. The CDR3 nucleotides read TGTGCCAGCAGTTATGAGGCAGGGGCAACCTACGAGCAGTACTTC. Translated: CASSYEAGATYEQYF.

This clone was detected only once. V usage is TRBV2 and J usage is TRBJ1-4; 8 bases are a match to TRBD1. Trimming took 5 bases from V and 7 from J; bases not matched to a gene: 12. CDR1 SNHLY and CDR2 FYNNEI come from the germline V gene. There are 16 residues in the CDR3. The CDR3 is CASSLTPGGLGEKLFF. The CDR3, as DNA: TGTGCCAGCAGTCTGACGCCAGGGGGCTTGGGTGAAAAACTGTTTTTT.

The V and J genes are TRBV11-1 and TRBJ2-7; 9 bases are shared with TRBD1. The CDR3 is made up of 15 amino acids. Per the germline V gene, CDR1 is SGHAT and CDR2 is FQDESV (reference sequence). Trimming at V came to 6 bases and at J to 6 bases, leaving 12 bases not matched to a gene. CDR3 sequence (DNA): TGTGCCAGCAGTTACGGAGGGACAGGGTCTCTCGAGCAGTACTTC. This encodes CASSYGGTGSLEQYF.

The rearrangement links TRBV27 to TRBJ2-2; 10 positions match TRBD2. The CDR3 runs to 17 residues. Germline V gives CDR1 MNHEY, CDR2 SMNVEV (reference sequence). J was trimmed by 1 base and V by 8 bases; bases with no gene match: 10. The CDR3 loop is CASRMRPSGGNTGELFF. The CDR3, as DNA: TGTGCCAGCCGTATGAGGCCTAGCGGGGGGAACACCGGGGAGCTGTTTTTT.

The rearrangement joins TRBV5-1 to TRBJ2-3; 12 bases map to TRBD2. Germline lookup yields CDR1 SGHRS and CDR2 YFSETQ. Trimming took 9 bases from V and 3 from J; bases not matched to a gene: 5. The CDR3 has 14 residues. The CDR3 nucleotides are TGCGCCACAAGGACTAGCGGGGTGACAGATACGCAGTATTTT. It yields the protein CATRTSGVTDTQYF.

The sample holds a few counts of this clone. The chain carries TRBV23-1 and TRBJ2-5; 8 positions match TRBD1. TRBV23-1 is filed as an ORF, its function uncertain. Trimming at V came to 6 bases and at J to 0 bases, leaving 18 bases not matched to a gene. This CDR3 is built from 19 residues. The CDR3 nucleotides are TGCGCCAGCAGCCGCCTCAGACAGGGGCCACAACAGAACCAAGAGACCCAGTACTTC. This gives the protein CASSRLRQGPQQNQETQYF.

The chain recombines TRBV6-1 with TRBJ2-5; 7 nucleotides line up with TRBD1. Germline trimming cut 0 bases from V and 5 bases from J; bases unmatched to any gene: 15. This CDR3 has 18 amino acids. Germline lookup yields CDR1 MNHNS and CDR2 SASEGT. The CDR3, as DNA: TGTGCCAGCAGTGAAGCTTGGGTACAGGGGCGAAAGGGGGAGACCCAGTACTTC. It codes for CASSEAWVQGRKGETQYF.

This clone has a handful of counts. V usage is TRBV4-2 and J usage is TRBJ2-5; TRBD2 matches at 10 bases. The CDR3 is 19 amino acids. V dropped 1 base and J dropped 2; count of bases not matched to a gene: 13. Germline CDR1 and CDR2: LGHNA and YNFKEQ. CDR3 nucleotides: TGTGCCAGCAGCCAAGCAGGCAGCGGGGGGGCAGGGGAGCAAGAGACCCAGTACTTC. The encoded protein is CASSQAGSGGAGEQETQYF.

The V gene is TRBV4-2, the J gene TRBJ1-1; D remains unclear. Per germline, CDR1 LGHNA and CDR2 YNFKEQ. This CDR3 has 14 residues. V was trimmed by 1 base and J by 5 bases, leaving 11 bases between them. CDR3 residues: CASSQGRERTEAFF. In DNA, the CDR3 is TGTGCCAGCAGCCAAGGTCGGGAAAGGACTGAAGCTTTCTTT.

This clone was picked up one time. The rearrangement links TRBV19 to TRBJ2-5; 13 bases are a match to TRBD2. Germline V lookup: CDR1 LNHDA, CDR2 SQIVND (reference sequence). The CDR3 spans 16 residues. The trim removed 3 bases at V and 1 base at J, leaving 2 bases unmatched. This CDR3 reads CASSMGLAGTQETQYF. The CDR3 DNA reads TGTGCCAGTAGTATGGGACTAGCGGGAACCCAAGAGACCCAGTACTTC.

This chain joins TRBV30 and TRBJ1-1; D unclear. Deletions cut 5 bases from V and 1 base from J, with 11 bases between. The CDR3 totals 13 residues. Germline CDR1 GTSNPN, CDR2 SVGIG (reference sequence). CDR3 coding DNA: TGTGCCTGGGATAGGAGAGGGAACACTGAAGCTTTCTTT. Translating it yields CAWDRRGNTEAFF.

Only one count was recorded for this clone. This chain links TRBV11-2 with TRBJ2-1; 14 nucleotides agree with TRBD2. Trimming at V came to 3 bases and at J to 5 bases, leaving 0 bases not matched to a gene. CDR3 length equals 15 residues. Germline V gives CDR1 SGHAT, CDR2 FQNNGV. The CDR3 protein is CASSLTSGRDNEQFF. The DNA for the CDR3 is TGTGCCAGCAGCTTGACTAGCGGGAGGGACAATGAGCAGTTCTTC.

The chain combines TRBV9 with TRBJ2-1; D is ambiguous. With 4 bases removed from V and 8 bases from J, the gap between germline ends came to 10 bases. The CDR3 consists of 12 residues. Germline CDR1 is SGDLS and CDR2 is YYNGEE. CDR3 in amino acids: CASSFPRDEQFF. The CDR3 DNA is TGTGCCAGCAGCTTCCCCCGTGATGAGCAGTTCTTC.

CDR3 protein: CAIRRTSGRDEQFF. The CDR3 coding sequence is TGTGCCATCAGGAGGACTAGCGGGAGAGATGAGCAGTTCTTC. V and J are TRBV10-3 and TRBJ2-1; 13 bases agree with TRBD2. Germline CDR1 ENHRY, CDR2 SYGVKD. This CDR3 region has 14 residues. The ends lost 6 bases at V and 8 bases at J; junction bases unmatched: 4.

The CDR3 sequence: CASSSWTSGAYEQYF. The CDR3 DNA reads TGTGCCAGCAGCTCCTGGACTAGCGGGGCCTACGAGCAGTACTTC. V usage is TRBV7-8 and J usage is TRBJ2-7; 12 bases match TRBD2. This CDR3 is built from 15 residues. The J segment lost 2 bases and the V segment lost 4 bases, leaving 3 bases of the junction unmatched. Germline values: CDR1 SGHVS, CDR2 FQNEAQ.

This chain links TRBV19 with TRBJ2-5; a weak D match, TRBD1 (6 bases). This CDR3 spans 13 amino acids. Looked up from germline, CDR1 is LNHDA and CDR2 is SQIVND (reference sequence). The V end was cut by 3 bases, the J end by 5 bases, with 10 bases between. This chain's CDR3 is CASSIRGRETQYF. As DNA, the CDR3 is TGTGCCAGTAGTATCAGGGGACGCGAGACCCAGTACTTC.

The chain uses TRBV11-1 and TRBJ2-3; D gene uncertain. The CDR3 runs to 13 residues. The germline gives CDR1 SGHAT, CDR2 FQDESV (reference sequence). Trimming took 3 bases from V and 3 from J, leaving 7 bases between them. The CDR3 sequence: CASSFLRTDTQYF. CDR3 DNA sequence: TGTGCCAGCAGCTTTCTAAGAACAGATACGCAGTATTTT.

This chain joins TRBV5-4 and TRBJ1-1, with TRBD1 matching 12 bases. This CDR3 region has 15 residues. Germline V lookup: CDR1 SGHNT, CDR2 YYREEE (reference sequence). V gave up 7 bases and J gave up 4 bases; unmatched junction bases: 8. CDR3 bases: TGTGCCAGCGCCGCGGGACAGGGGGCCGGCACTGAAGCTTTCTTT. Protein product: CASAAGQGAGTEAFF.

This rearrangement joins TRBV19 to TRBJ2-2; TRBD2 agrees at 12 bases. Germline V gene lookup returns CDR1 LNHDA and CDR2 SQIVND (reference sequence). This CDR3 has 17 residues. The ends lost 6 bases at V and 0 bases at J; junction bases unmatched: 5. This CDR3 reads CASSRLAGAPNTGELFF. The CDR3 DNA reads TGTGCCAGTAGCCGACTAGCGGGGGCTCCGAACACCGGGGAGCTGTTTTTT.

The chain uses TRBV5-6 and TRBJ1-2; the D gene is possibly TRBD1 (6 bases). This CDR3 has 14 amino acids. V shed 4 bases and J shed 2 bases, with 12 bases lying between them. Germline V gives CDR1 SGHDT, CDR2 YYEEEE. The DNA for the CDR3 is TGTGCCAGCAGCGGATGGACAGCCAACTATGGCTACACCTTC. Protein sequence: CASSGWTANYGYTF.

The chain couples TRBV7-9 to TRBJ1-1, with unresolved D. CDR3 length: 11 amino acids. Germline V gene lookup returns CDR1 SEHNR and CDR2 FQNEAQ (reference sequence). V was shortened by 4 bases and J by 10 bases, with 10 bases between the two germline ends. The CDR3 sequence is CASSSGEGAFF. CDR3 in DNA: TGTGCCAGCAGCTCCGGGGAAGGAGCTTTCTTT.

The CDR3 nucleotides read TGCGCCAGCAGCGATATGACAGTAACCACAGATACGCAGTATTTT. Encoded protein: CASSDMTVTTDTQYF. This chain uses TRBV5-1 with TRBJ2-3, with D tentatively TRBD1 (5 bases). Germline V gene lookup returns CDR1 SGHRS and CDR2 YFSETQ. CDR3 length: 15 residues. The germline V and J ends were trimmed by 4 bases and 2 bases, with 14 bases remaining between them.

The chain links TRBV19 to TRBJ1-1; 7 nucleotides line up with TRBD1. Germline assignment: CDR1 LNHDA and CDR2 SQIVND (reference sequence). This CDR3 comprises 15 residues. V was clipped by 5 bases and J by 0 bases; unmatched bases: 6. The CDR3 sequence: CASSPRDRLNTEAFF. CDR3 DNA sequence: TGTGCCAGTAGTCCCCGGGACAGATTGAACACTGAAGCTTTCTTT. The full variable domain, rest sourced from reference TRBV19 and TRBJ1-1, is DGGITQSPKYLFRKEGQNVTLSCEQNLNHDAMYWYRQDPGQGLRLIYYSQIVNDFQKGDIAEGYSVSREKKESFPLTVTSAQKNPTAFYLCASSPRDRLNTEAFFGQGTRLTVV.